This T cell receptor (beta chain) was retrieved from a study of shared T cell receptors in the human thymus. Sequencing used immunoSEQ multiplex PCR; TCRdb keeps in-frame clones, though not all of them. The sample consists of 500,000 to 550,000 clones, approximately 80% of them appearing once. The CDR3 has 18 amino acids. The junction had 12 bases not matched to a gene; V was cut back by 2 bases and J by 5 bases. CDR1 and CDR2 from the germline V gene are SGHTA and FQGNSA. These data were also filed under a second study, of human thymus T cells. From that report: Healthy Finnish infants undergoing corrective surgery for congenital heart defects were used as donors. Thymic samples were excised during corrective heart operations. Highly overlapping thymic repertoires in unrelated individuals were reported by related research.

This clonotype was obtained from a boy in the first two years of life with a congenital heart defect. Sequenced: thymocytes. The rearrangement joins TRBV7-2 to TRBJ2-3; 11 positions agree with TRBD2. The CDR3 protein is CASSLTSGSGLGVDTQYF. CDR3 sequence (DNA): TGTGCCAGCAGCTTAACTAGCGGGAGTGGTTTAGGTGTAGATACGCAGTATTTT.